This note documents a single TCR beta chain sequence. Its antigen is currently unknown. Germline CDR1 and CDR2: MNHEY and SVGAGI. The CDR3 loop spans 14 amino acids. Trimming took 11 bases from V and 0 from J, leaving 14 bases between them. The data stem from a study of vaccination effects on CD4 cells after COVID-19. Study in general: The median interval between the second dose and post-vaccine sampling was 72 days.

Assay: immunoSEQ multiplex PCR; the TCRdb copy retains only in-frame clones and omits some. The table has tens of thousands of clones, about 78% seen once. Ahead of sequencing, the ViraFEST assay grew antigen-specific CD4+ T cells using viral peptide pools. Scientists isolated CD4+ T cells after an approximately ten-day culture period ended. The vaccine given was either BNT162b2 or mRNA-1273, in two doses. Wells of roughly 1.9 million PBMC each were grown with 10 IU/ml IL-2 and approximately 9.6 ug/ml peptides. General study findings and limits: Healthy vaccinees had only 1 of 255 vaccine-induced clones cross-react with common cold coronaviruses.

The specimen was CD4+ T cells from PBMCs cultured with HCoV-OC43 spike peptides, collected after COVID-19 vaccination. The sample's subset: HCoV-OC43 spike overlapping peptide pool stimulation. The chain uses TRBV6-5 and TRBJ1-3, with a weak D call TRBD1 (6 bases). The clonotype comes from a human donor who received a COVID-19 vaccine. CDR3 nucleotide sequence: TGTGCCTACAGGGAGACACGCTCTGGAAACACCATATATTTT. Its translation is CAYRETRSGNTIYF.